The 27 T cell receptor beta chains reported below all come from one sample, sequenced in a study of OX40 agonist ivuxolimab in advanced cancers. The library came from the immunoSEQ multiplex PCR assay. The source is immuneACCESS, and TCRdb retained only in-frame sequences with V and J called. Part of the clones is not carried over; for the studies checked, unresolved V genes explain less than half of this, and the remainder is unexplained. Counted in this sample were tens of thousands of clones; over 75% of them appeared once. Of the sample, approximately 15% is held by the ten largest clones. The sample in question was CD4+ or CD8+ T cells sorted from blood, obtained in a trial of the OX40 agonist ivuxolimab. The receptor source for this set is an adult with an advanced solid tumor such as melanoma, head and neck, liver or kidney cancer.

This clone was detected once. The chain combines TRBV30 with TRBJ1-4; 9 bases are shared with TRBD1. The length of the CDR3 is 15 residues. CDR1 is GTSNPN and CDR2 is SVGIG in the germline V gene (reference sequence). Trimming took 1 base from V and 7 from J; bases not matched to a gene: 7. The CDR3 sequence is CAWSEGQGRIEKLFF. The CDR3 coding sequence is TGTGCCTGGAGTGAGGGACAGGGTCGGATTGAAAAACTGTTTTTT.

The rearrangement uses TRBV10-3 and TRBJ1-1; 7 positions agree with TRBD1. Germline-derived CDR1 and CDR2 are ENHRY and SYGVKD. The CDR3 has 12 amino acids. Trimming took 7 bases from V and 11 from J; bases not matched to a gene: 10. This CDR3 is CAITPTGKSAFF. In DNA, the CDR3 is TGTGCCATCACCCCGACAGGGAAAAGTGCTTTCTTT.

The chain links TRBV15 to TRBJ1-4; 7 bases fit TRBD1. This CDR3 has 13 amino acids. Germline loops: CDR1 LNHNV, CDR2 YYDKDF (reference sequence). Trimming at V came to 8 bases and at J to 4 bases, leaving 4 bases not matched to a gene. The CDR3 DNA is TGTGCCACCGAGGGACAGTATAATGAAAAACTGTTTTTT. Translation gives CATEGQYNEKLFF.

This clone occurred a few times. The chain employs TRBV5-6 and TRBJ1-2, with a tentative D call TRBD1 (6 bases). Germline lookup yields CDR1 SGHDT and CDR2 YYEEEE. The CDR3 runs 13 residues. Trimming cost V 2 bases and J 6 bases, with 11 bases left between them. The CDR3 DNA is TGTGCCAGCAGCTTCGGACAGTATGATGGCTACACCTTC. Translation gives CASSFGQYDGYTF.

The chain recombines TRBV5-1 with TRBJ2-1; 8 bases line up with TRBD2. V was clipped by 1 base and J by 7 bases; unmatched bases: 7. Germline CDR1 reads SGHRS; CDR2 reads YFSETQ. The CDR3 loop spans 15 amino acids. The CDR3 region has the DNA TGCGCCAGCAGCTTGCAGCGGGGGCCTCAGAATGAGCAGTTCTTC. Amino acid sequence: CASSLQRGPQNEQFF. The variable domain in full, with the rest retrieved from reference TRBV5-1 and TRBJ2-1, is KAGVTQTPRYLIKTRGQQVTLSCSPISGHRSVSWYQQTPGQGLQFLFEYFSETQRNKGNFPGRFSGRQFSNSRSEMNVSTLELGDSALYLCASSLQRGPQNEQFFGPGTRLTVL.

The chain couples TRBV4-1 to TRBJ1-1; D may be TRBD1 (6 bases). The germline V gene has CDR1 MGHRA and CDR2 YSYEKL. The V gene lost 4 bases and the J gene lost 6 bases, with 15 bases spanning the gap. The length of the CDR3 is 14 residues. For the CDR3, the DNA is TGCGCCAGCAGCCCCCACGGGGGCCCTGCTGAAGCTTTCTTT. Residues: CASSPHGGPAEAFF.

The chain combines TRBV15 with TRBJ1-2, with unresolved D. CDR3 length equals 14 residues. Germline CDR1 reads LNHNV; CDR2 reads YYDKDF (reference sequence). Trimming took 0 bases from V and 12 from J, leaving 17 bases between them. In DNA, the CDR3 is TGTGCCACCAGCAGAGAATCGTCCACTCTCGGCCACACCTTC. Its translation: CATSRESSTLGHTF.

This clone was observed a handful of times. J is TRBJ1-6 and V is TRBV27; 12 nucleotides line up with TRBD1. J was trimmed by 14 bases and V by 2 bases; bases with no gene match: 7. From germline, CDR1 is MNHEY and CDR2 SMNVEV (reference sequence). CDR3 size: 15 residues. CDR3 amino acids: CASSLGTGGLLALHF. The CDR3 DNA reads TGTGCCAGCAGTTTAGGGACAGGGGGCCTTCTGGCCCTCCACTTT.

The chain recombines TRBV5-4 with TRBJ2-7, with 10 bases aligning to TRBD1. Germline loops: CDR1 SGHNT, CDR2 YYREEE (reference sequence). The J segment lost 2 bases and the V segment lost 9 bases, leaving 2 bases of the junction unmatched. The CDR3 consists of 12 residues. The CDR3 region has the DNA TGTGCCACCGGGACAGGGGCCTACGAGCAGTACTTC. It specifies CATGTGAYEQYF.

The J gene is TRBJ1-2, the V gene TRBV29-1, with 8 positions matching TRBD1. V shed 1 base, J shed 7 bases, and the junction held 2 bases outside the gene matches. This CDR3 comprises 12 residues. Germline-derived CDR1 and CDR2 are SQVTM and ANQGSEA. Written as DNA, the CDR3 is TGCAGCGTTGAAGGACAGGGGTTTGGCTACACCTTC. Protein: CSVEGQGFGYTF.

J is TRBJ1-6 and V is TRBV19; tentative D call: TRBD1 (5 bases). V was clipped by 6 bases and J by 8 bases, with 17 bases between them. CDR1 and CDR2 from the germline V gene are LNHDA and SQIVND (reference sequence). The CDR3 is made up of 15 amino acids. The CDR3 DNA sequence: TGTGCCAGTAGGCGCGGGACCCTAAAGGATTCACCCCTCCACTTT. Translated, it gives CASRRGTLKDSPLHF.

V and J are TRBV5-6 and TRBJ2-6, with 8 nucleotides matching TRBD1. The CDR3 sequence is 17 residues long. V was pared by 4 bases and J by 3 bases, with 9 bases of the junction left unmatched. In germline, CDR1 is SGHDT, CDR2 YYEEEE. CDR3 nucleotides: TGTGCCAGCAGCCACGGGCAGGGGGCGGGTGGGGCCAACGTCCTGACTTTC. Its translation: CASSHGQGAGGANVLTF. The variable domain in full, completed from reference TRBV5-6 and TRBJ2-6, reads DAGVTQSPTHLIKTRGQQVTLRCSPKSGHDTVSWYQQALGQGPQFIFQYYEEEERQRGNFPDRFSGHQFPNYSSELNVNALLLGDSALYLCASSHGQGAGGANVLTFGAGSRLTVL.

V usage is TRBV5-1 and J usage is TRBJ2-7, with D possibly being TRBD1 or TRBD2 (7 bases each). Germline loops: CDR1 SGHRS, CDR2 YFSETQ. With 0 bases removed from V and 5 bases from J, the gap between germline ends came to 15 bases. The CDR3 contains 15 residues. This CDR3 reads CASSLAQGGVDEQYF. The CDR3 DNA follows: TGCGCCAGCAGCTTGGCCCAGGGGGGGGTAGACGAGCAGTACTTC.

The J gene is TRBJ2-1, the V gene TRBV5-5, with D unresolved. Germline CDR1 is SGHKS and CDR2 is YYEKEE (reference sequence). The ends were cut back, 3 bases at V and 4 bases at J, with 11 bases in the middle. The CDR3 has 14 amino acids. The CDR3: CASSWVLGYNEQFF. CDR3 DNA: TGTGCCAGCAGCTGGGTCCTGGGATACAATGAGCAGTTCTTC.

The V and J genes are TRBV7-6 and TRBJ1-4; D remains unclear. V lost 6 bases and J 6 bases, leaving 11 bases between the germline ends. This CDR3 has 13 amino acids. The V gene's germline CDR1 is SGHVS and CDR2 FNYEAQ. The DNA of the CDR3 is TGTGCCAGCAGGGAGGGTGGGGATGAAAAACTGTTTTTT. Amino acid sequence: CASREGGDEKLFF. The variable domain in full, completed from reference TRBV7-6 and TRBJ1-4, reads GAGVSQSPRYKVTKRGQDVALRCDPISGHVSLYWYRQALGQGPEFLTYFNYEAQQDKSGLPNDRFSAERPEGSISTLTIQRTEQRDSAMYRCASREGGDEKLFFGSGTQLSVL.

CDR3 protein: CATSRDRSTPHQETQYF. CDR3 coding DNA: TGTGCCACCAGCAGAGATCGGTCTACTCCCCACCAAGAGACCCAGTACTTC. The rearrangement joins TRBV15 to TRBJ2-5, with D hard to call. Between the trimmed V and J ends, which lost 0 bases and 0 bases, there was a span of 14 bases. This CDR3 is 17 amino acids long. Germline CDR1 and CDR2: LNHNV and YYDKDF (reference sequence).

Comments on this clone: Germline and junction disagree at one end, which may indicate a read error. The genes are TRBV7-7 and TRBJ2-7; perhaps TRBD1 as D (6 bases). Germline lookup yields CDR1 SSHAT and CDR2 FNYEAQ (reference sequence). CDR3 length: 14 amino acids. DNA for the CDR3: TGTGCTAGCAGCTTGGACAGCAGCTCCTACGAGCAGTACTTC. Its protein is CASSLDSSSYEQYF. The entire variable domain, with the rest obtained from reference TRBV7-7 and TRBJ2-7, is as follows: GAGVSQSPRYKVTKRGQDVTLRCDPISSHATLYWYQQALGQGPEFLTYFNYEAQPDKSGLPSDRFSAERPEGSISTLTIQRTEQRDSAMYRCASSLDSSSYEQYFGPGTRLTVT.

The CDR3, as DNA: TGTGCCAGCGGATCAGGGAGCTATGGCTACACCTTC. Its protein product is CASGSGSYGYTF. The chain recombines TRBV6-6 with TRBJ1-2; possibly TRBD1 for D (5 bases). The CDR3 spans 12 residues. V lost 8 bases and J lost 4, with 11 bases in between. Looked up from germline, CDR1 is MNHNY and CDR2 is SVGAGI (reference sequence).

The chain couples TRBV2 to TRBJ2-7, with D perhaps TRBD1 (6 bases). Deletions cut 5 bases from V and 0 bases from J, with 14 bases between. This CDR3 has 15 residues. CDR1 is SNHLY and CDR2 is FYNNEI in the germline V gene. In nucleotides, the CDR3 is TGTGCCAGCAGTCCGGGACACATCGCCTCCTACGAGCAGTACTTC. Encoded protein: CASSPGHIASYEQYF.

The sample holds one count of this clone. In DNA, the CDR3 is TGTGCCAGCAGCTTAGTAACAGGGAGGAGCTCCTACGAGCAGTACTTC. Translated: CASSLVTGRSSYEQYF. This sequence joins TRBV7-9 and TRBJ2-7, with D perhaps given as TRBD1 or TRBD2 (6 bases each). The V gene lost 1 base and the J gene lost 0 bases, with 13 bases spanning the gap. The CDR3 is 16 amino acids. CDR1 and CDR2 (germline): SEHNR, FQNEAQ (reference sequence).

The chain has TRBV4-3 and TRBJ2-1; D perhaps matches TRBD2 (7 bases). In germline, CDR1 is LGHNA, CDR2 YSLEER. This CDR3 has 16 amino acids. Deletions cut 0 bases from V and 9 bases from J, with 18 bases between. CDR3 sequence reads: CASSQEGGGARGEQFF. The CDR3 nucleotides are TGCGCCAGCAGCCAAGAAGGAGGGGGGGCCAGGGGTGAGCAGTTCTTC.

The chain combines TRBV7-9 with TRBJ2-7, with TRBD1 matching over 8 bases. The CDR3 sequence is 12 residues long. Germline V gives CDR1 SEHNR, CDR2 FQNEAQ (reference sequence). The V and J ends lost 4 bases and 4 bases, in that order; junction bases with no gene match: 0. The DNA for the CDR3 is TGTGCCAGCAGCTGGACAGGGTACGAGCAGTACTTC. Its protein is CASSWTGYEQYF.

The chain joins TRBV7-9 to TRBJ1-1; possibly TRBD1 for D (6 bases). The germline V gene encodes CDR1 SEHNR and CDR2 FQNEAQ (reference sequence). CDR3 length: 14 amino acids. V dropped 3 bases and J dropped 4 bases, with 12 bases sitting between them. The CDR3 DNA sequence: TGTGCCAGCAGCTTCACAGGGCCCGGCACTGAAGCTTTCTTT. Its protein product is CASSFTGPGTEAFF.

This chain connects TRBV5-1 to TRBJ2-5; 7 nucleotides line up with TRBD1. CDR1 SGHRS and CDR2 YFSETQ come from the germline V gene. V shed 7 bases, J shed 0 bases, and the junction held 12 bases outside the gene matches. The CDR3 has 16 residues. CDR3 in DNA: TGCGCCAGCTCCACTAAGGGGGCTTCGTACCAAGAGACCCAGTACTTC. The encoded protein is CASSTKGASYQETQYF.

This chain links TRBV11-2 with TRBJ1-5, with D unresolved. The length of the CDR3 is 15 residues. V was trimmed by 1 base and J by 0 bases, leaving 7 bases between them. CDR1 and CDR2 from the germline V gene are SGHAT and FQNNGV. CDR3 bases: TGTGCCAGCAGCTTAGGGGGATATAGCAATCAGCCCCAGCATTTT. Its translation is CASSLGGYSNQPQHF. The whole variable domain, remainder taken from reference TRBV11-2 and TRBJ1-5, is EAGVAQSPRYKIIEKRQSVAFWCNPISGHATLYWYQQILGQGPKLLIQFQNNGVVDDSQLPKDRFSAERLKGVDSTLKIQPAKLEDSAVYLCASSLGGYSNQPQHFGDGTRLSIL.

V gene TRBV7-3 combines with J gene TRBJ2-7; D is perhaps TRBD1 (6 bases). V dropped 1 base and J dropped 2 bases, with 9 bases sitting between them. Germline V lookup: CDR1 SGHTA, CDR2 FQGTGA. The CDR3 has 14 amino acids. CDR3 sequence (DNA): TGTGCCAGCAGCTTAAGTGGGACAACCTACGAGCAGTACTTC. It codes for CASSLSGTTYEQYF.

The rearrangement uses TRBV9 and TRBJ1-2; 8 nucleotides line up with TRBD1. Losses at the gene ends were 3 bases for V and 0 bases for J; bases not matched to a gene: 7. The CDR3 has 16 residues. The germline V gene has CDR1 SGDLS and CDR2 YYNGEE. The CDR3 nucleotides are TGTGCCAGCAGCGCCGGGACAGGAGATTCTAACTATGGCTACACCTTC. Translated: CASSAGTGDSNYGYTF.